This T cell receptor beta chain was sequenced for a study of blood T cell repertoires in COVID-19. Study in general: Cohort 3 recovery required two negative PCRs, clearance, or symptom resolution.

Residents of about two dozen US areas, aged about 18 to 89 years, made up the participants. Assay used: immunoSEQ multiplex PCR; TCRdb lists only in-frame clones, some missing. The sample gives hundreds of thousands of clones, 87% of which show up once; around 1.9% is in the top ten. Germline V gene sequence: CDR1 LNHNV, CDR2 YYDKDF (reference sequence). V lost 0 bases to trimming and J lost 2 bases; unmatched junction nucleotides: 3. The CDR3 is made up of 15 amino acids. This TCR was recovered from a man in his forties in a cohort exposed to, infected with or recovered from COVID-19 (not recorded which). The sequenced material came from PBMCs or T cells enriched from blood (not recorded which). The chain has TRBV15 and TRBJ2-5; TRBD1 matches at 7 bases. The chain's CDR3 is CATSRDPGQQETQYF. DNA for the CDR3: TGTGCCACCAGCAGAGACCCGGGACAGCAAGAGACCCAGTACTTC.